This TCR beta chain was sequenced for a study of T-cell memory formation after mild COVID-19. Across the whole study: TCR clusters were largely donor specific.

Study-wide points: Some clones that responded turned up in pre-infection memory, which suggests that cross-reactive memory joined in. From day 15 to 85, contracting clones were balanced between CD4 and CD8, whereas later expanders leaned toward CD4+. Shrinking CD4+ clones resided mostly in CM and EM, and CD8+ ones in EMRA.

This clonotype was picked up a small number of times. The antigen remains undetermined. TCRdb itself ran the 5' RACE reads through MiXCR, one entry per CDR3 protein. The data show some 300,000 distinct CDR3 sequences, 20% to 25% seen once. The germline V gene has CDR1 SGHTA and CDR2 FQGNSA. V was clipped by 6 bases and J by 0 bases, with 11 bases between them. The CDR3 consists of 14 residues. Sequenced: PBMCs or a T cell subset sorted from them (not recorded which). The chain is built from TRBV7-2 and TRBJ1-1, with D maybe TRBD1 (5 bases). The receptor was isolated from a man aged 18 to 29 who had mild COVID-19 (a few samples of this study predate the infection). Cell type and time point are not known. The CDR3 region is CASSYGHLNTEAFF. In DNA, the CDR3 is TGTGCCAGCAGTTATGGACACCTGAACACTGAAGCTTTCTTT.